These T cell receptor beta chains were read from a single sample in a study of cytomegalovirus exposure and HLA in healthy donors. Profiling relied on immunoSEQ multiplex PCR, and the TCRdb table lists in-frame clones only, not all of them. The data show more than 85,000 clones, with over 60% seen just once and 1% to 1.5% held by the top ten. Sequencing was performed on PBMCs. Source of these receptors: a young woman in good health and CMV-seronegative. The CDR3 runs from the conserved cysteine through the conserved F or W. The D gene is left open where the match is weak. Size tells how often a clone was seen (once, few, many) or the class of an expanded clone, and some rows leave it out.

TRBJ1-2 TRBV7-8 NA NA CASSVGERANYGYTF TGTGCCAGCAGCGTCGGTGAGAGAGCTAACTATGGCTACACCTTC
TRBJ1-1 TRBV18 NA TRBD1 CASSDRGLDTEAFF TGTGCCAGCAGCGACAGGGGGCTTGACACTGAAGCTTTCTTT
TRBJ1-1 TRBV13 NA TRBD1 CASSLGLGGWNTEAFF TGTGCCAGCAGCTTAGGCCTAGGGGGCTGGAACACTGAAGCTTTCTTT
TRBJ2-5 TRBV11-2 NA TRBD1 CASSPGTELQETQYF TGTGCCAGCAGCCCGGGGACAGAGTTACAAGAGACCCAGTACTTC
TRBJ2-1 TRBV4-3 NA TRBD1 CASSQEGGWAGYNEQFF TGCGCCAGCAGCCAAGAAGGGGGCTGGGCCGGGTACAATGAGCAGTTCTTC
TRBJ1-1 TRBV28 NA TRBD1 CASSVSMTGGRAFF TGTGCCAGCAGTGTATCGATGACAGGGGGGAGAGCTTTCTTT
TRBJ1-1 TRBV30 NA TRBD1 CAWSFPRGPNTEAFF TGTGCCTGGAGTTTTCCCAGGGGGCCGAACACTGAAGCTTTCTTT
TRBJ1-2 TRBV28 NA TRBD1 CASSLGRGTGNFAYGYTF TGTGCCAGCAGTTTGGGTCGCGGGACAGGGAATTTCGCGTATGGCTACACCTTC
TRBJ1-6 TRBV7-8 NA NA CASSLANGANSPLHF TGTGCCAGCAGCTTAGCCAATGGGGCCAATTCACCCCTCCACTTT
TRBJ1-1 TRBV6-6 NA TRBD1 CASSYRGNTEAFF TGTGCCAGCAGCTACAGGGGGAACACTGAAGCTTTCTTT
TRBJ1-5 TRBV10-3 NA NA CAISESVRGSNQPQHF TGTGCCATCAGTGAGTCAGTGCGAGGGAGCAATCAGCCCCAGCATTTT
TRBJ2-7 TRBV4-1 NA TRBD1 CASSQDKGTVYEQYF TGCGCCAGCAGCCAAGATAAGGGGACAGTCTACGAGCAGTACTTC
TRBJ1-4 TRBV7-2 NA TRBD1 CASSFGTGGEKLFF TGTGCCAGCAGCTTCGGGACAGGGGGCGAAAAACTGTTTTTT
TRBJ2-5 TRBV30 NA NA CAWSDGLSGETQYF TGTGCCTGGAGTGACGGACTCTCCGGAGAGACCCAGTACTTC
TRBJ1-1 TRBV28 NA NA CASLGGWDTEAFF TGTGCCAGCCTAGGGGGTTGGGACACTGAAGCTTTCTTT
TRBJ2-7 TRBV19 NA NA CASSIGPTSGHEQYF TGTGCCAGTAGTATAGGACCAACCAGCGGGCACGAGCAGTACTTC
TRBJ2-3 TRBV4-3 NA NA CASSQGGLSTDTQYF TGCGCCAGCAGCCAAGGGGGCCTCAGCACAGATACGCAGTATTTT
TRBJ2-1 TRBV9 NA NA CASSVHRDNEQFF TGTGCCAGCAGCGTCCATCGAGACAATGAGCAGTTCTTC
TRBJ2-1 TRBV2 NA TRBD2 CASSGLDGGNEQFF TGTGCCAGCAGCGGCCTTGACGGGGGGAATGAGCAGTTCTTC
TRBJ1-5 TRBV6-6 NA TRBD1 CASKRPGQLSSQPQHF TGTGCCAGCAAGAGACCGGGACAGCTCTCCAGTCAGCCCCAGCATTTT
TRBJ2-4 TRBV7-2 few TRBD1 CASSFSRGQGAKNIQYF TGTGCCAGCAGCTTCTCTAGGGGACAGGGGGCCAAAAACATTCAGTACTTC
TRBJ1-2 TRBV27 NA NA CASSVTADYGYTF TGTGCCAGCAGCGTAACGGCGGACTATGGCTACACCTTC
TRBJ1-6 TRBV28 NA NA CASIEGRRLNSPLHF TGTGCCAGCATCGAAGGGAGACGGCTTAATTCACCCCTCCACTTT
TRBJ2-2 TRBV10-1 NA NA CASRTWGPTGELFF TGCGCCAGCCGAACTTGGGGGCCCACCGGGGAGCTGTTTTTT
TRBJ1-2 TRBV30 NA NA CAWGGYPRANYGYTF TGTGCCTGGGGGGGGTACCCACGAGCTAACTATGGCTACACCTTC
TRBJ2-2 TRBV6-4 NA NA CASSELLASGELFF TGTGCCAGCAGTGAACTGCTAGCTTCTGGGGAGCTGTTTTTT
TRBJ2-5 TRBV14 once TRBD2 CASSRRLAGQEETQYF TGTGCCAGCAGCCGTAGACTAGCGGGACAGGAAGAGACCCAGTACTTC
TRBJ1-1 TRBV6-5 once TRBD1 CASSYTGTVDTEAFF TGTGCCAGCAGTTACACCGGGACAGTGGACACTGAAGCTTTCTTT
TRBJ2-1 TRBV5-4 NA TRBD2 CASSPPTSANEQFF TGTGCCAGCAGCCCCCCCACTAGCGCCAATGAGCAGTTCTTC
TRBJ2-7 TRBV5-1 once NA CASSEQVAGSYEQYF TGCGCCAGCAGCGAACAGGTGGCTGGTAGTTACGAGCAGTACTTC
TRBJ1-1 TRBV14 NA TRBD1 CASSRTGGRTEAFF TGTGCCAGCAGCCGGACAGGGGGCCGGACTGAAGCTTTCTTT
TRBJ2-1 TRBV6-5 NA NA CASSRGASGYNEQFF TGTGCCAGCAGTCGGGGGGCTAGCGGCTACAATGAGCAGTTCTTC
TRBJ2-7 TRBV2 NA TRBD2 CASRWNSGAVTYEQYF TGTGCCAGCAGGTGGAATAGCGGGGCTGTAACCTACGAGCAGTACTTC
TRBJ2-5 TRBV15 NA TRBD2 CATSREGAGGETQYF TGTGCCACCAGCAGAGAGGGGGCGGGAGGGGAGACCCAGTACTTC
TRBJ2-5 TRBV7-9 NA TRBD2 CASSLARLAGGPRETQYF TGTGCCAGCAGCTTGGCCAGACTAGCGGGAGGGCCGAGAGAGACCCAGTACTTC
TRBJ2-1 TRBV28 NA TRBD2 CASRQRGGSDEQFF TGTGCCAGCAGGCAACGGGGGGGCAGTGATGAGCAGTTCTTC
TRBJ1-2 TRBV28 NA NA CASSLRTDNYGYTF TGTGCCAGCAGTTTGAGAACAGATAACTATGGCTACACCTTC
TRBJ2-1 TRBV7-6 NA NA CASSAGVYNEQFF TGTGCCAGCAGCGCCGGGGTCTACAATGAGCAGTTCTTC
TRBJ2-7 TRBV27 NA NA CASSPTSSYEQYF TGTGCCAGCAGCCCCACTAGCTCCTACGAGCAGTACTTC
TRBJ2-2 TRBV4-1 NA TRBD2 CASSQEASGHTGELFF TGCGCCAGCAGCCAAGAGGCTAGCGGACACACCGGGGAGCTGTTTTTT
TRBJ2-2 TRBV4-3 NA NA CASSQSPDSANTGELFF TGCGCCAGCAGCCAATCGCCGGACAGCGCGAACACCGGGGAGCTGTTTTTT
TRBJ1-1 TRBV6-5 NA NA CASSRLRGGTEAFF TGTGCCAGCAGTCGACTCAGGGGAGGGACTGAAGCTTTCTTT
TRBJ2-6 TRBV7-2 few TRBD1 CASSSPGQSSGANVLTF TGTGCCAGCAGCTCGCCGGGACAGTCCTCTGGGGCCAACGTCCTGACTTTC
TRBJ1-1 TRBV7-9 NA NA CASTPREATEAFF TGTGCCAGCACCCCCCGGGAGGCCACTGAAGCTTTCTTT
TRBJ2-7 TRBV7-8 NA NA CASSLEGRDNSYEQYF TGTGCCAGCAGCTTAGAAGGCCGGGACAACTCCTACGAGCAGTACTTC
TRBJ2-1 TRBV18 NA TRBD2 CASSLPQTSGRPQFF TGTGCCAGCTCCTTGCCACAGACTAGCGGGAGGCCCCAGTTCTTC
TRBJ2-7 TRBV6-9 NA NA CASSSRSSRDTYEQYF TGTGCCAGCAGTTCCCGGAGTAGCAGGGACACCTACGAGCAGTACTTC
TRBJ1-2 TRBV4-3 NA TRBD1 CASSPDRGRGNYGYTF TGCGCCAGCAGCCCGGACAGGGGGCGAGGGAACTATGGCTACACCTTC
TRBJ1-6 TRBV5-1 NA NA CASKTEDRYNSPLHF TGCGCCAGCAAAACCGAAGACAGGTATAATTCACCCCTCCACTTT
TRBJ2-2 TRBV27 NA NA CASSSYTGELFF TGTGCCAGCAGTTCATACACCGGGGAGCTGTTTTTT
TRBJ1-2 TRBV5-1 NA NA CANSPDWMGGYTF TGCGCCAACAGCCCCGACTGGATGGGTGGCTACACCTTC